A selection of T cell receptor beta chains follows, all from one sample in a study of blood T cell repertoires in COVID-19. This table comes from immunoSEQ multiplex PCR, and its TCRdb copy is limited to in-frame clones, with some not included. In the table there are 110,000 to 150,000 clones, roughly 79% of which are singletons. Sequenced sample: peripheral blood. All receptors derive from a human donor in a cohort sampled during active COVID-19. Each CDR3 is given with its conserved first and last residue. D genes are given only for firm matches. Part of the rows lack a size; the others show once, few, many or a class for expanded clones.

cdr3_aa: CASSPTRGGADTQYF; cdr3_nt: TGTGCCAGCTCACCGACGCGGGGGGGCGCAGATACGCAGTATTTT; j_call: TRBJ2-3; clone_size: once; d_call: TRBD2; v_call: TRBV18
cdr3_aa: CASGREGWAGELFF; cdr3_nt: TGTGCCAGCGGCAGGGAGGGCTGGGCCGGGGAGCTGTTTTTT; j_call: TRBJ2-2; clone_size: once; d_call: TRBD2; v_call: TRBV5-4
cdr3_aa: CASSAGGRDSNQPQHF; cdr3_nt: TGTGCCAGCAGTGCGGGAGGCAGAGATAGCAATCAGCCCCAGCATTTT; j_call: TRBJ1-5; clone_size: few; d_call: NA; v_call: TRBV28
cdr3_aa: CASSTYNEQYF; cdr3_nt: TGTGCCAGCAGTACTTATAACGAGCAGTACTTC; j_call: TRBJ2-7; clone_size: many; d_call: NA; v_call: TRBV4-2
cdr3_aa: CASSQGQGDPYEQYF; cdr3_nt: TGCGCCAGCAGCCAAGGACAGGGCGACCCCTACGAGCAGTACTTC; j_call: TRBJ2-7; clone_size: NA; d_call: TRBD1; v_call: TRBV4-3
cdr3_aa: CASSVLPEDKRGQVPTYEQYF; cdr3_nt: TGTGCCAGCAGTGTTTTACCAGAGGACAAGCGAGGACAGGTTCCAACCTACGAGCAGTACTTC; j_call: TRBJ2-7; clone_size: NA; d_call: TRBD1; v_call: TRBV27
cdr3_aa: CASRTTGSGNTIYF; cdr3_nt: TGTGCCAGCAGAACGACAGGGTCCGGAAACACCATATATTTT; j_call: TRBJ1-3; clone_size: once; d_call: TRBD1; v_call: TRBV6-5
cdr3_aa: CSVGLLGVGQYF; cdr3_nt: TGCAGCGTCGGCCTTTTGGGAGTAGGGCAGTATTTT; j_call: TRBJ2-3; clone_size: NA; d_call: NA; v_call: TRBV29-1
cdr3_aa: CASSSRQGVLSGYTF; cdr3_nt: TGTGCCAGCAGTTCCAGACAGGGGGTTCTAAGTGGCTACACCTTC; j_call: TRBJ1-2; clone_size: NA; d_call: TRBD1; v_call: TRBV6-2/TRBV6-3
cdr3_aa: CASSHSGMGTDTQYF; cdr3_nt: TGTGCCAGCAGCCATAGCGGGATGGGGACAGATACGCAGTATTTT; j_call: TRBJ2-3; clone_size: NA; d_call: TRBD2; v_call: TRBV7-8
cdr3_aa: CASSIVGQASGANVLTF; cdr3_nt: TGTGCCAGTAGTATAGTAGGACAGGCCTCTGGGGCCAACGTCCTGACTTTC; j_call: TRBJ2-6; clone_size: NA; d_call: TRBD1; v_call: TRBV19
cdr3_aa: CASRQNYGYTF; cdr3_nt: TGCGCCAGCAGACAGAACTATGGCTACACCTTC; j_call: TRBJ1-2; clone_size: NA; d_call: NA; v_call: TRBV5-1
cdr3_aa: CASSYSQTQGAGTEAFF; cdr3_nt: TGTGCCAGCAGTTACTCTCAGACCCAGGGGGCAGGGACTGAAGCTTTCTTT; j_call: TRBJ1-1; clone_size: NA; d_call: TRBD1; v_call: TRBV6-7
cdr3_aa: CASSTQGYEQYF; cdr3_nt: TGCGCCAGCAGCACCCAGGGATACGAGCAGTACTTC; j_call: TRBJ2-7; clone_size: NA; d_call: NA; v_call: TRBV5-1
cdr3_aa: CASSVARGLAEGYEQFF; cdr3_nt: TGTGCCAGCAGCGTAGCTAGAGGACTAGCGGAAGGGTACGAGCAGTTCTTC; j_call: TRBJ2-1; clone_size: NA; d_call: TRBD2; v_call: TRBV9
cdr3_aa: CASSLDSFLYEQYF; cdr3_nt: TGTGCCAGCAGTTTGGACAGCTTTTTGTACGAGCAGTACTTC; j_call: TRBJ2-7; clone_size: NA; d_call: NA; v_call: TRBV5-5
cdr3_aa: CAISDPHSYEQYF; cdr3_nt: TGTGCCATCAGTGACCCCCACTCCTACGAGCAGTACTTC; j_call: TRBJ2-7; clone_size: NA; d_call: NA; v_call: TRBV10-3
cdr3_aa: CASSVGGVADTQYF; cdr3_nt: TGTGCCAGCTCTGTGGGGGGAGTCGCAGATACGCAGTATTTT; j_call: TRBJ2-3; clone_size: NA; d_call: NA; v_call: TRBV2
cdr3_aa: CASSHGTGGNNEQFF; cdr3_nt: TGTGCCAGCAGCCACGGGACAGGGGGCAACAATGAGCAGTTCTTC; j_call: TRBJ2-1; clone_size: NA; d_call: TRBD1; v_call: TRBV6-5
cdr3_aa: CASSQGLAGSTDTQYF; cdr3_nt: TGTGCCAGCAGCCAAGGACTAGCGGGAAGCACAGATACGCAGTATTTT; j_call: TRBJ2-3; clone_size: NA; d_call: TRBD2; v_call: TRBV3-1/TRBV3-2
cdr3_aa: CASSDQGASSPLHF; cdr3_nt: TGTGCCAGCAGTGATCAGGGGGCTAGCTCACCCCTCCACTTT; j_call: TRBJ1-6; clone_size: few; d_call: TRBD1; v_call: TRBV2
cdr3_aa: CASSIPGTVFVEQYF; cdr3_nt: TGCGCCAGCAGCATACCGGGAACCGTCTTTGTCGAGCAGTACTTC; j_call: TRBJ2-7; clone_size: NA; d_call: NA; v_call: TRBV5-1